The 18 T cell receptor beta chains presented below share a single source sample, sequenced in a study of blood T cell repertoires in COVID-19. Sequencing used immunoSEQ multiplex PCR; TCRdb keeps in-frame clones, though not all of them. In the table there are 330,000 or so clones, 80% to 90% of which are singletons. Sequencing was performed on PBMCs or T cells enriched from blood (not recorded which). These receptors all stem from a man aged 40-55 years in a cohort exposed to, infected with or recovered from COVID-19 (not recorded which).

The rearrangement joins TRBV24-1 to TRBJ2-5; D may be TRBD2 (6 bases). The V and J ends lost 4 bases and 0 bases respectively, with 14 bases between them. Germline V gives CDR1 KGHDR, CDR2 SFDVKD. The CDR3 runs 16 residues. CDR3 protein: CATSDPRLGNQETQYF. Written as DNA, the CDR3 is TGTGCCACCAGTGACCCACGACTAGGGAACCAAGAGACCCAGTACTTC.

The chain employs TRBV7-2 and TRBJ1-1; 9 nucleotides align to TRBD1. The V gene's germline CDR1 is SGHTA and CDR2 FQGNSA. The V segment lost 1 base and the J segment 6 bases; nucleotides outside the gene matches: 3. This CDR3 is 14 amino acids long. CDR3 bases: TGTGCCAGCAGCTTAGATAGACAGGGGGCTGAAGCTTTCTTT. It encodes CASSLDRQGAEAFF.

V gene TRBV28 combines with J gene TRBJ1-1; D is ambiguous. CDR3 length: 16 residues. The ends were cut back, 4 bases at V and 3 bases at J, with 18 bases in the middle. Germline V gene sequence: CDR1 MDHEN, CDR2 SYDVKM. CDR3 sequence (DNA): TGTGCCAGCAGTTCTCCCCTGACGGGAGTCGACACTGAAGCTTTCTTT. It yields the protein CASSSPLTGVDTEAFF.

The rearrangement joins TRBV7-9 to TRBJ1-3; D unresolved. The length of the CDR3 is 14 residues. Germline V gene lookup returns CDR1 SEHNR and CDR2 FQNEAQ (reference sequence). Between the trimmed V and J ends, which lost 5 bases and 4 bases, there was a span of 12 bases. CDR3 DNA: TGTGCCAGCAGCCCTCCCCAGTTGGGAAACACCATATATTTT. It specifies CASSPPQLGNTIYF. The variable domain in full, with the rest retrieved from reference TRBV7-9 and TRBJ1-3, is DTGVSQNPRHKITKRGQNVTFRCDPISEHNRLYWYRQTLGQGPEFLTYFQNEAQLEKSRLLSDRFSAERPKGSFSTLEIQRTEQGDSAMYLCASSPPQLGNTIYFGEGSWLTVV.

The chain carries TRBV6-5 and TRBJ1-3, with a tentative D call TRBD1 (6 bases). Germline V CDR1 and CDR2: MNHEY, SVGAGI. Trimming cost V 0 bases and J 4 bases, with 10 bases left between them. CDR3 length equals 15 residues. CDR3 residues: CASSYSNREGNTIYF. The CDR3 coding sequence is TGTGCCAGCAGTTACTCGAACAGGGAGGGAAACACCATATATTTT.

The chain's CDR3 is CASRPGRDEYGYTF. For the CDR3, the DNA is TGCGCCAGCAGGCCCGGCAGGGATGAATATGGCTACACCTTC. The V gene is TRBV5-1, the J gene TRBJ1-2; D possibly corresponds to TRBD1 (5 bases). The CDR3 extends over 14 amino acids. In germline, CDR1 is SGHRS, CDR2 YFSETQ. Trimming stripped 5 bases from V and 5 bases from J, with 16 bases between.

This clone was seen only once. The chain is built from TRBV29-1 and TRBJ2-1; tentatively, D is TRBD1 (6 bases). CDR3 size: 16 residues. With 5 bases removed from V and 1 base from J, the gap between germline ends came to 18 bases. Germline V gene data show CDR1 as SQVTM and CDR2 as ANQGSEA. The chain's CDR3 is CSVIRQAAYSYNEQFF. CDR3 nucleotides: TGCAGCGTTATAAGACAGGCCGCTTATTCCTACAATGAGCAGTTCTTC.

This sequence joins TRBV10-2 and TRBJ2-7; D perhaps matches TRBD1 (6 bases). The CDR3 covers 15 residues. Germline V CDR1 and CDR2: WSHSY, SAAADI. Deletions cut 7 bases from V and 0 bases from J, with 16 bases between. CDR3 DNA sequence: TGCGCCAGCAACCCAGGGACATGGGGCTCCTACGAGCAGTACTTC. As protein: CASNPGTWGSYEQYF.

This clone was seen many times. The V and J genes are TRBV14 and TRBJ2-1; tentative D call: TRBD1 (6 bases). The germline gives CDR1 SGHDN, CDR2 FVKESK. The CDR3 totals 17 residues. The V end lost 0 bases, the J end lost 1 base, and 13 bases lay between the germline ends. In DNA form, the CDR3 reads TGTGCCAGCAGCCAAGATGGGGGCGAAGGGTCCTACAATGAGCAGTTCTTC. Translating it yields CASSQDGGEGSYNEQFF.

The genes are TRBV2 and TRBJ1-5; TRBD1 matches at 7 bases. V was pared by 7 bases and J by 5 bases, with 5 bases of the junction left unmatched. CDR3 length: 13 residues. Germline V gene lookup returns CDR1 SNHLY and CDR2 FYNNEI. In DNA form, the CDR3 reads TGTGCCAGCAATATGCAGGGGGATCAGCCCCAGCATTTT. As protein: CASNMQGDQPQHF.

This clone was counted only a few times. V is TRBV11-2 and J is TRBJ1-4, with D perhaps matching TRBD1 (6 bases). Looked up from germline, CDR1 is SGHAT and CDR2 is FQNNGV. The CDR3 runs to 16 residues. V was cut by 3 bases and J by 3 bases, with 14 bases left in between. The CDR3 reads CASSFIQGRANEKLFF. Here the CDR3 DNA reads TGTGCCAGCAGCTTTATCCAGGGGAGGGCTAATGAAAAACTGTTTTTT.

The chain joins TRBV10-3 to TRBJ2-1; 7 bases are shared with TRBD2. The germline gives CDR1 ENHRY, CDR2 SYGVKD. The ends lost 8 bases at V and 7 bases at J; junction bases unmatched: 14. The CDR3 covers 15 residues. The CDR3 spells CAIRRDLLAPNEQFF. CDR3 nucleotides: TGTGCCATCCGGCGAGACTTACTAGCGCCGAATGAGCAGTTCTTC.

The rearrangement uses TRBV18 and TRBJ1-1; no definite D call. Between the trimmed V and J ends, which lost 2 bases and 3 bases, there was a span of 4 bases. In germline, CDR1 is KGHSH, CDR2 LQKENI. CDR3 size: 12 residues. The CDR3 sequence: CASSPTDTEAFF. In DNA, the CDR3 is TGTGCCAGCTCACCAACGGACACTGAAGCTTTCTTT. Drawing the rest from reference TRBV18 and TRBJ1-1, the complete variable domain is NAGVMQNPRHLVRRRGQEARLRCSPMKGHSHVYWYRQLPEEGLKFMVYLQKENIIDESGMPKERFSAEFPKEGPSILRIQQVVRGDSAAYFCASSPTDTEAFFGQGTRLTVV.

J is TRBJ2-7 and V is TRBV19; D is possibly TRBD2 (6 bases). The CDR3 is made up of 15 amino acids. Germline CDR1 and CDR2: LNHDA and SQIVND (reference sequence). Trimming stripped 4 bases from V and 3 bases from J, with 16 bases between. In nucleotides, the CDR3 is TGTGCCAGTAGTAGAATCCCGGGACTCCTCTACGAGCAGTACTTC. Its translation is CASSRIPGLLYEQYF.

For this clone: This sample includes further DNA sequences coding for the same CDR3. V usage is TRBV29-1 and J usage is TRBJ2-5, with D perhaps TRBD1 (6 bases). Per germline, CDR1 SQVTM and CDR2 ANQGSEA. V lost 6 bases, J lost 1 base, and 9 bases lay in between. The CDR3 has 12 amino acids. Here the CDR3 reads CSVGQIQETQYF. The CDR3, as DNA: TGCAGCGTCGGACAGATCCAAGAGACCCAGTACTTC.

The chain combines TRBV19 with TRBJ2-4; perhaps TRBD2 as D (5 bases). The V end was cut by 7 bases, the J end by 6 bases, with 13 bases between. The CDR3 contains 13 residues. Germline CDR1 and CDR2: LNHDA and SQIVND (reference sequence). Here the CDR3 DNA reads TGTGCCAGTATGGGCGCGGGCGGAAACATTCAGTACTTC. Translating gives CASMGAGGNIQYF.

This chain connects TRBV10-1 to TRBJ1-1, with D uncertain. V lost 10 bases and J 1 base, leaving 7 bases between the germline ends. CDR1 WNHNN and CDR2 SYGVQD come from the germline V gene (reference sequence). This CDR3 is built from 11 residues. The DNA of the CDR3 is TGCGCCAAACGGAGGAACACTGAAGCTTTCTTT. This codes for CAKRRNTEAFF.

V is TRBV6-5 and J is TRBJ2-5, with 13 bases aligning to TRBD2. Trimming removed 5 bases from V and 3 bases from J; junction bases left unmatched: 3. The CDR3 totals 15 residues. Looked up from germline, CDR1 is MNHEY and CDR2 is SVGAGI. CDR3 sequence reads: CASSKGLAGKETQYF. The CDR3 nucleotides read TGTGCCAGCAGTAAGGGACTAGCGGGGAAAGAGACCCAGTACTTC.